Sequencing of this T cell receptor beta chain was carried out in a study of radiotherapy plus CTLA-4 blockade in lung cancer (dated by TCRdb to about 2018). Study-level background: Objective responses were observed in approximately 19% of enrolled patients, and disease control was achieved in about 32%.

Focal radiation therapy combined with CTLA-4 blockade (ipilimumab) was tested in patients with chemo-refractory metastatic non-small-cell lung cancer. Relative to germline, V is 6 bases shorter and J is 0 bases shorter, with 15 bases between their ends. Including the terminal cysteine and phenylalanine, the CDR3 comprises 15 residues. Only the CDR3 DNA stays, 45 bases, in frame from base 1. In the germline V gene, CDR1 corresponds to ENHRY and CDR2 to SYGVKD. To note about this clone: The antigen it recognizes is unknown. It has no much larger one-base neighbor in the sample; base qualities were not kept.

Points the paper makes about the study in general: Early dynamic changes in blood T cell clones, together with increased serum interferon-beta after radiation, were reported as the strongest predictors of response. TCR clones derived from tumors expanded in peripheral blood after treatment with radiotherapy and ipilimumab.

To prepare the library, the immunoSEQ multiplex PCR assay was applied. As stored in TCRdb, this immuneACCESS dataset retains in-frame rearrangements with V and J assigned. A fraction of the clones does not appear; measured against another copy, unresolved V genes explain less than half of the discrepancy, and the remainder lacks a known reason. The sample table holds over 100,000 clones, of which 85% to 90% were seen once. Of the sample, approximately 6.6% is held by the ten largest clones. The sequence was obtained from a human donor with non-small cell lung cancer that progressed on radiotherapy plus ipilimumab. The sequence joins TRBV10-3 to TRBJ2-7; the D gene lacks a confident call. The material was peripheral blood, obtained from a patient treated with radiotherapy plus ipilimumab. CDR3 reads: CAIRGNVAPSYEQYF. The bases read TGTGCCATCAGGGGGAACGTGGCTCCCTCCTACGAGCAGTACTTC.